The 11 T cell receptor beta chains listed next were all sequenced from one sample in a study of blood T cell repertoires in COVID-19. Using immunoSEQ multiplex PCR, the repertoire was profiled, and TCRdb retains in-frame clones only, with some absent. The sample yields approximately 76,000 clones, roughly 87% seen once. The material sequenced was peripheral blood. The source is a man between 25 and 39 years old with acute or convalescent COVID-19.

The table lists this clone with a count of one. This sequence joins TRBV9 and TRBJ2-7, with 12 bases identical to TRBD2. This CDR3 spans 16 amino acids. Germline CDR1 is SGDLS and CDR2 is YYNGEE. V lost 3 bases, J lost 5 bases, and 9 bases stayed unmatched. The CDR3 reads CASSATSGSVLNEQYF. DNA for the CDR3: TGTGCCAGCAGCGCGACTAGCGGGAGCGTTTTGAACGAGCAGTACTTC.

The chain recombines TRBV24-1 with TRBJ2-5; 12 bases agree with TRBD2. Unmatched junction bases numbered 3, after V lost 4 bases and J lost 4 bases. The length of the CDR3 is 15 residues. Germline CDR1 KGHDR, CDR2 SFDVKD. The CDR3 nucleotides are TGTGCCACCAGTGACCCTAGCGGGGGGGGAGAGACCCAGTACTTC. It specifies CATSDPSGGGETQYF.

This sequence joins TRBV19 and TRBJ1-2; tentatively, D is TRBD1 (6 bases). CDR3 length equals 15 residues. With 4 bases removed from V and 0 bases from J, the gap between germline ends came to 12 bases. Looked up from germline, CDR1 is LNHDA and CDR2 is SQIVND (reference sequence). The CDR3 DNA reads as TGTGCCAGTAGTAGGGATTACAGGGCTAACTATGGCTACACCTTC. Translation: CASSRDYRANYGYTF.

V is TRBV28 and J is TRBJ2-3, with D maybe TRBD2 (5 bases). V lost 4 bases to trimming and J lost 5 bases, with 16 bases between them. This CDR3 is built from 15 residues. Looked up from germline, CDR1 is MDHEN and CDR2 is SYDVKM. CDR3 in DNA: TGTGCCAGCAGTTCCCCGCGGGCGATTGGAGATACGCAGTATTTT. It codes for CASSSPRAIGDTQYF.

This chain joins TRBV19 and TRBJ1-1; D might be TRBD1 (5 bases). From germline, CDR1 is LNHDA and CDR2 SQIVND (reference sequence). CDR3 length: 14 amino acids. V lost 2 bases to trimming and J lost 4 bases, with 11 bases between them. This CDR3 is CASSIREGVTEAFF. The CDR3 region has the DNA TGTGCCAGTAGTATAAGGGAAGGGGTCACTGAAGCTTTCTTT. Filled out from reference TRBV19 and TRBJ1-1, the complete variable domain reads DGGITQSPKYLFRKEGQNVTLSCEQNLNHDAMYWYRQDPGQGLRLIYYSQIVNDFQKGDIAEGYSVSREKKESFPLTVTSAQKNPTAFYLCASSIREGVTEAFFGQGTRLTVV.

The rearrangement joins TRBV4-3 to TRBJ2-1; 13 positions match TRBD2. The junction had 9 bases not matched to a gene; V was cut back by 5 bases and J by 8 bases. From germline, CDR1 is LGHNA and CDR2 YSLEER. CDR3 length: 16 amino acids. The CDR3 DNA follows: TGCGCCAGCAGCATCCGGACTAGCGGGAGAACCCATGAGCAGTTCTTC. Amino acids: CASSIRTSGRTHEQFF.

The chain employs TRBV14 and TRBJ2-2; possibly TRBD2 for D (5 bases). Germline V gene lookup returns CDR1 SGHDN and CDR2 FVKESK. Trimming cost V 1 base and J 4 bases, with 10 bases left between them. The length of the CDR3 is 15 residues. CDR3 loop: CASSQGRTFTGELFF. As DNA, the CDR3 is TGTGCCAGCAGCCAAGGCAGGACTTTCACCGGGGAGCTGTTTTTT. Complete variable domain (other parts from reference TRBV14 and TRBJ2-2): EAGVTQFPSHSVIEKGQTVTLRCDPISGHDNLYWYRRVMGKEIKFLLHFVKESKQDESGMPNNRFLAERTGGTYSTLKVQPAELEDSGVYFCASSQGRTFTGELFFGEGSRLTVL.

This sequence joins TRBV27 and TRBJ2-3; D is possibly TRBD1 (6 bases). The CDR3 loop spans 14 amino acids. The germline CDR1 and CDR2 sequences are MNHEY and SMNVEV (reference sequence). The ends were cut back, 10 bases at V and 5 bases at J, with 19 bases in the middle. The CDR3 loop is CATIPVGGGDTQYF. DNA for the CDR3: TGTGCCACCATCCCAGTTGGGGGCGGAGATACGCAGTATTTT.

The CDR3 DNA sequence: TGTGCCAGCAGTGAGGAGGTGACAGGGGGAAATGAGCAGTTCTTC. Translating it yields CASSEEVTGGNEQFF. The gene calls are TRBV6-1 and TRBJ2-1; 9 positions match TRBD1. Losses at the gene ends were 3 bases for V and 7 bases for J; bases not matched to a gene: 7. The germline gives CDR1 MNHNS, CDR2 SASEGT. The CDR3 covers 15 residues.

In nucleotides, the CDR3 is TGTGCCAGCAGCGTAGAACAGGGGTGGGATACGCAGTATTTT. Its translation: CASSVEQGWDTQYF. This chain uses TRBV9 with TRBJ2-3, with 7 nucleotides matching TRBD1. Germline CDR1 is SGDLS and CDR2 is YYNGEE. Trimming took 0 bases from V and 6 from J; bases not matched to a gene: 4. The CDR3 has 14 residues.

The genes are TRBV7-9 and TRBJ1-3; unclear D gene. Germline CDR1 and CDR2: SEHNR and FQNEAQ (reference sequence). The CDR3 loop spans 15 amino acids. Trimming stripped 3 bases from V and 3 bases from J, with 12 bases between. The CDR3 coding sequence is TGTGCCAGCAGCTTGTCGTGGCAGTTTGGAAACACCATATATTTT. Its protein product is CASSLSWQFGNTIYF. Based on the CDR3 plus reference TRBV7-9 and TRBJ1-3, the full variable domain is DTGVSQNPRHKITKRGQNVTFRCDPISEHNRLYWYRQTLGQGPEFLTYFQNEAQLEKSRLLSDRFSAERPKGSFSTLEIQRTEQGDSAMYLCASSLSWQFGNTIYFGEGSWLTVV.